The 31 T cell receptor beta chains in this list originate from one sample, sequenced in a study of T cell responses to AZD1222 COVID-19 vaccine. Produced via immunoSEQ multiplex PCR; TCRdb's table is partial and in-frame only. The data contain 100,000 to 150,000 clones, about 92% of them seen just once; the ten biggest clones take up more than 6%. The source material was peripheral blood, sampled 28 days after the second AZD1222 dose. These receptors came from an adult who received the AZD1222 COVID-19 vaccine.

This rearrangement joins TRBV28 to TRBJ1-5; TRBD1 matches at 7 bases. V lost 2 bases, J lost 6 bases, and 7 bases stayed unmatched. CDR1 is MDHEN and CDR2 is SYDVKM in the germline V gene. The CDR3 covers 15 residues. The CDR3 is CASSLGQVVSQPQHF. CDR3 DNA: TGTGCCAGCAGTTTAGGACAGGTCGTGAGTCAGCCCCAGCATTTT.

V gene TRBV6-2 or TRBV6-3 combines with J gene TRBJ1-5; D ambiguous. This CDR3 has 13 amino acids. Germline V gene sequence: CDR1 MNHEY, CDR2 SVGEGT. V gave up 4 bases and J gave up 7 bases, with 11 bases separating them. The CDR3 spells CASSSFDLQPQHF. Written as DNA, the CDR3 is TGTGCCAGCAGTTCTTTCGACTTGCAGCCCCAGCATTTT.

J is TRBJ2-7 and V is TRBV28; 9 bases line up with TRBD1. Germline-derived CDR1 and CDR2 are MDHEN and SYDVKM. Trimming at V came to 5 bases and at J to 5 bases, leaving 7 bases not matched to a gene. This CDR3 region has 14 residues. CDR3 residues: CASSQQGALNEQYF. Here the CDR3 DNA reads TGTGCCAGCAGTCAACAGGGGGCGCTTAACGAGCAGTACTTC.

The chain couples TRBV3-1 (or the pseudogene TRBV3-2) to TRBJ2-1, with D maybe TRBD1 (6 bases). This CDR3 is built from 15 residues. Germline V lookup: CDR1 LGHDT, CDR2 YNNKEL (reference sequence). V lost 5 bases to trimming and J lost 4 bases, with 15 bases between them. For the CDR3, the DNA is TGTGCCAGCAGCTCCCGACAGGAAAATTACAATGAGCAGTTCTTC. This codes for CASSSRQENYNEQFF.

V is TRBV4-1 and J is TRBJ1-2; 8 nucleotides line up with TRBD1. The germline gives CDR1 MGHRA, CDR2 YSYEKL. The CDR3 has 16 amino acids. The V and J ends lost 2 bases and 2 bases, in that order; junction bases with no gene match: 7. CDR3 nucleotide sequence: TGCGCCAGCAGCCAACCAGGACAGGGAGGAAACTATGGCTACACCTTC. Its protein is CASSQPGQGGNYGYTF.

The chain has TRBV2 and TRBJ1-5; D is unclear. Germline lookup yields CDR1 SNHLY and CDR2 FYNNEI. The CDR3 runs to 11 residues. V lost 5 bases, J lost 5 bases, and 4 bases lay in between. The CDR3 sequence: CASSRDQPQHF. DNA of the CDR3: TGTGCCAGCAGTAGAGATCAGCCCCAGCATTTT.

V is TRBV18 and J is TRBJ2-1, with 9 bases matching TRBD1. Trimming at V came to 2 bases and at J to 0 bases, leaving 14 bases not matched to a gene. There are 20 residues in the CDR3. The V gene's germline CDR1 is KGHSH and CDR2 LQKENI. The chain's CDR3 is CASSPFEEQGASISYNEQFF. CDR3 DNA sequence: TGTGCCAGCTCACCATTTGAAGAACAGGGGGCTTCTATCTCCTACAATGAGCAGTTCTTC. The complete variable domain, with remaining parts taken from reference TRBV18 and TRBJ2-1, reads NAGVMQNPRHLVRRRGQEARLRCSPMKGHSHVYWYRQLPEEGLKFMVYLQKENIIDESGMPKERFSAEFPKEGPSILRIQQVVRGDSAAYFCASSPFEEQGASISYNEQFFGPGTRLTVL.

This chain joins TRBV6-4 and TRBJ1-1; maybe TRBD1 (5 bases). The CDR3 sequence is 13 residues long. Germline V gene lookup returns CDR1 MRHNA and CDR2 SNTAGT. The germline V and J ends were trimmed by 8 bases and 4 bases, with 14 bases remaining between them. The CDR3, as DNA: TGTGCCAGCCGGGCGGGACCCTTCACTGAAGCTTTCTTT. This gives the protein CASRAGPFTEAFF.

In its sample, this clone was seen a few times. The CDR3 loop reads CASSGGEEQPQHF. The CDR3 coding sequence is TGTGCCAGCAGTGGGGGAGAGGAACAGCCCCAGCATTTT. The V call is TRBV2, the J call TRBJ1-5, with D hard to call. With 4 bases removed from V and 7 bases from J, the gap between germline ends came to 11 bases. Germline V gene lookup returns CDR1 SNHLY and CDR2 FYNNEI. CDR3 length equals 13 residues.

The chain carries TRBV19 and TRBJ2-1; no clear D gene. Deletions cut 5 bases from V and 5 bases from J, with 25 bases between. The CDR3 sequence is 18 residues long. CDR1 LNHDA and CDR2 SQIVND come from the germline V gene (reference sequence). The CDR3, as DNA: TGTGCCAGTAGTTCAAAACTATGGACCCGGTCCAAGGACAATGAGCAGTTCTTC. Translation: CASSSKLWTRSKDNEQFF.

The V call is TRBV19, the J call TRBJ1-4; maybe TRBD1 (5 bases). CDR1 is LNHDA and CDR2 is SQIVND in the germline V gene (reference sequence). Trimming cost V 5 bases and J 4 bases, with 17 bases left between them. CDR3 length: 16 amino acids. CDR3 loop: CASSVDRPNYNEKLFF. The DNA for the CDR3 is TGTGCCAGTAGTGTCGACAGACCCAACTATAATGAAAAACTGTTTTTT.

This chain uses TRBV7-9 with TRBJ2-7; D is ambiguous. CDR1 is SEHNR, CDR2 FQNEAQ, per germline (reference sequence). The CDR3 covers 15 residues. The germline V and J ends were trimmed by 5 bases and 1 base, with 15 bases remaining between them. The CDR3 reads CASSIIVGSSYEQYF. Here the CDR3 DNA reads TGTGCCAGCAGCATTATAGTAGGGTCTTCCTACGAGCAGTACTTC.

The genes are TRBV30 and TRBJ2-3, with D possibly called TRBD1 or TRBD2 (5 bases each). Trimming left V 2 bases short and J 1 base short, with 10 bases between. Germline loops: CDR1 GTSNPN, CDR2 SVGIG (reference sequence). This CDR3 contains 14 residues. The CDR3 loop reads CAWSSVGGTDTQYF. CDR3 in DNA: TGTGCCTGGAGTTCGGTGGGGGGCACAGATACGCAGTATTTT.

The V gene is TRBV7-9, the J gene TRBJ1-1; D is ambiguous. Germline V gene data show CDR1 as SEHNR and CDR2 as FQNEAQ (reference sequence). Trimming took off 5 bases at V and 1 base at J, with 14 bases between the two ends. This CDR3 spans 15 amino acids. In DNA, the CDR3 is TGTGCCAGCAGCCCTTACACCGAAGGGAACACTGAAGCTTTCTTT. Protein sequence: CASSPYTEGNTEAFF.

This clone was picked up one time. CDR3 DNA sequence: TGTGCCAGCAGCTTAGGACAGGTCCAAGAGACCCAGTACTTC. Translating gives CASSLGQVQETQYF. The V gene is TRBV7-2, the J gene TRBJ2-5, with D tentatively TRBD1 (6 bases). Trimming took 1 base from V and 1 from J, leaving 7 bases between them. The CDR3 is 14 amino acids. Per germline, CDR1 SGHTA and CDR2 FQGNSA.

This rearrangement joins TRBV28 to TRBJ1-5; TRBD1 might be the D (6 bases). Deletions cut 3 bases from V and 4 bases from J, with 10 bases between. Germline CDR1 MDHEN, CDR2 SYDVKM. This CDR3 is built from 14 residues. CDR3 in DNA: TGTGCCAGCAGTTTCTGGAGGGGGAATCAGCCCCAGCATTTT. Translation gives CASSFWRGNQPQHF. Together with reference TRBV28 and TRBJ1-5, the CDR3 gives the full variable domain: DVKVTQSSRYLVKRTGEKVFLECVQDMDHENMFWYRQDPGLGLRLIYFSYDVKMKEKGDIPEGYSVSREKKERFSLILESASTNQTSMYLCASSFWRGNQPQHFGDGTRLSIL.

A note on this clone: At the DNA level, this CDR3 is encoded by other sequences in the same sample as well. The chain recombines TRBV6-5 with TRBJ2-3, with D unresolved. V lost 8 bases to trimming and J lost 2 bases, with 8 bases between them. The CDR3 has 12 residues. The germline V gene has CDR1 MNHEY and CDR2 SVGAGI. In DNA, the CDR3 is TGTGCCAGCTCATTAAACACAGATACGCAGTATTTT. It specifies CASSLNTDTQYF.

This clone was counted only a few times. The chain uses TRBV27 and TRBJ1-1; D is unresolved. Germline CDR1 reads MNHEY; CDR2 reads SMNVEV (reference sequence). Between the trimmed V and J ends, which lost 6 bases and 4 bases, there was a span of 12 bases. There are 13 residues in the CDR3. CDR3 bases: TGTGCCAGCAGGTGGACCTCGGGCACTGAAGCTTTCTTT. Its protein is CASRWTSGTEAFF.

Only a few counts were recorded for this clone. The CDR3: CASSATSGNDEQFF. The CDR3 nucleotides read TGTGCCAGCAGCGCGACTAGCGGTAACGATGAGCAGTTCTTC. V is TRBV3-1 (or the pseudogene TRBV3-2) and J is TRBJ2-1; TRBD2 agrees at 9 bases. Germline trimming cut 5 bases from V and 8 bases from J; bases unmatched to any gene: 7. The germline CDR1 and CDR2 sequences are LGHDT and YNNKEL (reference sequence). CDR3 length equals 14 residues.

J is TRBJ1-1 and V is TRBV19, with 8 bases that match TRBD1. Germline V CDR1 and CDR2: LNHDA, SQIVND (reference sequence). There are 14 residues in the CDR3. Trimming removed 2 bases from V and 4 bases from J; junction bases left unmatched: 3. The CDR3 bases are TGTGCCAGTAGTATAAACAGGGGGGGCACTGAAGCTTTCTTT. This translates into CASSINRGGTEAFF.

This chain joins TRBV6-6 and TRBJ1-6, with D possibly being TRBD1 (6 bases). The germline gives CDR1 MNHNY, CDR2 SVGAGI (reference sequence). The CDR3 has 15 amino acids. V was shortened by 4 bases and J by 3 bases, with 10 bases between the two germline ends. The CDR3 region has the DNA TGTGCCAGCAGTTCCGGGACACTCTATAATTCACCCCTCCACTTT. As protein: CASSSGTLYNSPLHF.

J is TRBJ1-4 and V is TRBV7-9, with D maybe TRBD1 (5 bases). With 3 bases removed from V and 8 bases from J, the gap between germline ends came to 13 bases. The CDR3 length is 14 residues. The germline gives CDR1 SEHNR, CDR2 FQNEAQ (reference sequence). The CDR3 region has the DNA TGTGCCAGCAGCTTTTTATCAGAGGGGGAAAAACTGTTTTTT. Translating gives CASSFLSEGEKLFF.

The rearrangement uses TRBV4-1 and TRBJ1-3, with D perhaps matching TRBD1 (5 bases). V lost 2 bases to trimming and J lost 0 bases, with 17 bases between them. CDR3 length equals 18 residues. From germline, CDR1 is MGHRA and CDR2 YSYEKL. CDR3 in DNA: TGCGCCAGCAGCCAATCCCGGGGCCAGGCCTACTCTGGAAACACCATATATTTT. This codes for CASSQSRGQAYSGNTIYF.

This clone was seen just once. Other nucleotide sequences from this sample produce the same CDR3. This chain uses TRBV7-2 with TRBJ2-2; D ambiguous. The CDR3 totals 15 residues. The V gene lost 2 bases and the J gene lost 0 bases, with 7 bases spanning the gap. CDR1 and CDR2 from the germline V gene are SGHTA and FQGNSA. CDR3 nucleotide sequence: TGTGCCAGCAGCTTATATGGAGCGAACACCGGGGAGCTGTTTTTT. Translated: CASSLYGANTGELFF. Full variable domain (rest looked up from reference TRBV7-2 and TRBJ2-2): GAGVSQSPSNKVTEKGKDVELRCDPISGHTALYWYRQSLGQGLEFLIYFQGNSAPDKSGLPSDRFSAERTGGSVSTLTIQRTQQEDSAVYLCASSLYGANTGELFFGEGSRLTVL.

The chain uses TRBV5-1 and TRBJ1-1; D gene ambiguous. CDR3 size: 13 residues. Germline loops: CDR1 SGHRS, CDR2 YFSETQ. With 0 bases removed from V and 4 bases from J, the gap between germline ends came to 7 bases. The CDR3, as DNA: TGCGCCAGCAGCTTGGGCTTTGGCACTGAAGCTTTCTTT. Its translation is CASSLGFGTEAFF.

The chain combines TRBV15 with TRBJ2-7; D gene uncertain. This CDR3 is 12 amino acids long. Germline CDR1 and CDR2: LNHNV and YYDKDF (reference sequence). V was trimmed by 0 bases and J by 6 bases, leaving 6 bases between them. This CDR3 is CATSRDAAEQYF. Written as DNA, the CDR3 is TGTGCCACCAGCAGAGATGCGGCCGAGCAGTACTTC. Full variable domain (missing parts from reference TRBV15 and TRBJ2-7): DAMVIQNPRYQVTQFGKPVTLSCSQTLNHNVMYWYQQKSSQAPKLLFHYYDKDFNNEADTPDNFQSRRPNTSFCFLDIRSPGLGDTAMYLCATSRDAAEQYFGPGTRLTVT.

V gene TRBV29-1 combines with J gene TRBJ1-4, with 7 positions matching TRBD1. In germline, CDR1 is SQVTM, CDR2 ANQGSEA. The CDR3 runs to 11 residues. Trimming took 7 bases from V and 12 from J; bases not matched to a gene: 8. This chain's CDR3 is CSATGETELFF. The CDR3 nucleotides read TGCAGCGCAACAGGGGAGACGGAACTGTTTTTT. Based on the CDR3 plus reference TRBV29-1 and TRBJ1-4, the full variable domain is SAVISQKPSRDICQRGTSLTIQCQVDSQVTMMFWYRQQPGQSLTLIATANQGSEATYESGFVIDKFPISRPNLTFSTLTVSNMSPEDSSIYLCSATGETELFFGSGTQLSVL.

This chain uses TRBV27 with TRBJ1-6; D might be TRBD1 (6 bases). Between the trimmed V and J ends, which lost 8 bases and 13 bases, there was a span of 18 bases. Germline assignment: CDR1 MNHEY and CDR2 SMNVEV (reference sequence). This CDR3 is 13 amino acids long. CDR3 DNA: TGTGCCAGCGGGACCAACACAGGGTCGCCCCTCCACTTT. This translates into CASGTNTGSPLHF.

A single count supports this clone. V and J are TRBV14 and TRBJ2-1; a possible D gene is TRBD1 (6 bases). Germline-derived CDR1 and CDR2 are SGHDN and FVKESK. This CDR3 spans 12 amino acids. The ends were cut back, 0 bases at V and 15 bases at J, with 12 bases in the middle. The CDR3 DNA reads TGTGCCAGCAGCCAAGATGGGGGCCGGGGGTTCTTC. Its translation: CASSQDGGRGFF. Full variable domain (rest looked up from reference TRBV14 and TRBJ2-1): EAGVTQFPSHSVIEKGQTVTLRCDPISGHDNLYWYRRVMGKEIKFLLHFVKESKQDESGMPNNRFLAERTGGTYSTLKVQPAELEDSGVYFCASSQDGGRGFFGPGTRLTVL.

The rearrangement links TRBV5-1 to TRBJ2-3; 12 positions agree with TRBD2. The CDR3 spans 16 residues. Losses at the gene ends were 3 bases for V and 4 bases for J; bases not matched to a gene: 6. Germline CDR1 is SGHRS and CDR2 is YFSETQ. CDR3 DNA: TGCGCCAGCAGCTCCCGGACTAGCGGGGAGGCAGATACGCAGTATTTT. Amino acid sequence: CASSSRTSGEADTQYF.

This chain links TRBV5-8 with TRBJ1-5; no definite D call. Trimming pared 4 bases from V and 5 bases from J, leaving 13 bases between. CDR1 SGHTS and CDR2 YDEGEE come from the germline V gene. The CDR3 contains 14 residues. The CDR3 sequence: CASSAVGVDQPQHF. The DNA of the CDR3 is TGTGCCAGCAGCGCCGTGGGAGTTGATCAGCCCCAGCATTTT. The complete variable domain, with remaining parts taken from reference TRBV5-8 and TRBJ1-5, reads EAGVTQSPTHLIKTRGQQATLRCSPISGHTSVYWYQQALGLGLQFLLWYDEGEERNRGNFPPRFSGRQFPNYSSELNVNALELEDSALYLCASSAVGVDQPQHFGDGTRLSIL.